The sequence of this TCR beta chain was determined in a study of shared clonotypes between healthy human individuals. As concerns this clone: What it binds is unknown.

Germline V gene sequence: CDR1 SGHKS, CDR2 YYEKEE (reference sequence). The CDR3 covers 13 residues. Trimming took off 2 bases at V and 7 bases at J, with 10 bases between the two ends. Study-wide points: Sampling included only blood; tissue repertoires likely differ. A handful of donors shared about 5% of their naive CD4 clonotypes.

The sorted-subset replicate PCRs were given roughly 200 ng DNA, which is approximately 30,000 T cell genomes. The repertoire was sequenced with immunoSEQ multiplex PCR; TCRdb's copy has only in-frame clones and lacks some. The table shows millions of clones, with 93% occurring only once. Specimen: naive CD4+ T cells from PBMCs. Sample subset: CD45RA+ positively selected. The TCR originated in a man between 18 and 29 years old in good health. Some clones in this sample may be carry-over from other donors' samples. This chain links TRBV5-5 with TRBJ2-1; the D gene is possibly TRBD2 (6 bases). CDR3 loop: CASSFGTSNEQFF. CDR3 coding DNA: TGTGCCAGCAGCTTCGGGACTTCGAATGAGCAGTTCTTC.